The present T cell receptor (beta chain) was sequenced within a study of blood T cell repertoires in COVID-19. Authors' analysis steps: By means of reference gene primer amplification, nucleated cell counts were estimated. Using immunoSEQ multiplex PCR, the repertoire was profiled, and TCRdb retains in-frame clones only, with some absent. The V and J calls and clone size are taken from that table; D and trimming were inferred from the DNA. Of about 480,000 clones in the sample, around 89% were seen once. Enrolled through a virtual design, the participants were between 18 and 89 years of age and came from approximately 25 US areas. This TCR was recovered from a woman aged 40 to 50 who had recovered from COVID-19. The sample taken for sequencing was PBMCs or T cells enriched from blood (not recorded which).

For the CDR3, the DNA is TGTGCCAGCAGTCAAGCGGGACAGGGGGCCTACGAGCAGTACTTC. This encodes CASSQAGQGAYEQYF. The J gene is TRBJ2-7, the V gene TRBV7-6; TRBD1 agrees at 11 bases. This CDR3 is 15 amino acids long. Germline V gives CDR1 SGHVS, CDR2 FNYEAQ. The V segment lost 6 bases and the J segment 2 bases; nucleotides outside the gene matches: 6.